The 13 T cell receptor beta chains reported below all come from one sample, sequenced in a study of shared clonotypes between healthy human individuals. The table came from immunoSEQ multiplex PCR; TCRdb's copy has only in-frame clones and leaves some out. This sample has 2 million to 2.5 million clones, with about 90% found just once. The sequencing sample was made of naive CD4+ T cells from PBMCs. Described subset: CD45RA+ positively selected. These receptors were taken from a man younger than 30 in good health. Some clones in this sample may be carry-over from other donors' samples.

V and J are TRBV28 and TRBJ2-7, with a weak D call TRBD2 (6 bases). The CDR3 sequence is 13 residues long. V gave up 1 base and J gave up 6 bases, with 10 bases separating them. Germline V CDR1 and CDR2: MDHEN, SYDVKM. The CDR3 nucleotides are TGTGCCAGCAGTTTATTGACGGGAGTCGAGCAGTACTTC. It encodes CASSLLTGVEQYF.

The gene calls are TRBV7-9 and TRBJ2-3; 7 bases match TRBD2. Looked up from germline, CDR1 is SEHNR and CDR2 is FQNEAQ (reference sequence). The trim removed 5 bases at V and 2 bases at J, leaving 10 bases unmatched. The CDR3 is 16 residues long. The CDR3 bases are TGTGCCAGCAGCCGGGGGGAAGGGAGGGCCACAGATACGCAGTATTTT. Its translation is CASSRGEGRATDTQYF.

This chain connects TRBV6-5 to TRBJ1-5, with TRBD1 matching 7 bases. V was clipped by 6 bases and J by 2 bases; unmatched bases: 7. The CDR3 covers 15 residues. CDR1 and CDR2 from the germline V gene are MNHEY and SVGAGI. The CDR3 sequence is CASRAGGVGNQPQHF. The CDR3 nucleotides read TGTGCCAGCAGGGCAGGGGGAGTCGGCAATCAGCCCCAGCATTTT.

The chain is built from TRBV5-6 and TRBJ1-2; 12 nucleotides align to TRBD1. J lost 5 bases, V lost 0 bases, and 5 bases had no gene match. CDR3 size: 16 residues. The germline gives CDR1 SGHDT, CDR2 YYEEEE. As DNA, the CDR3 is TGTGCCAGCAGCTTGGCTGGGACAGGGGGCGTTTATGGCTACACCTTC. Translating gives CASSLAGTGGVYGYTF.

The chain uses TRBV25-1 and TRBJ1-2; the D gene is possibly TRBD1 (5 bases). Germline V gene data show CDR1 as MGHDK and CDR2 as SYGVNS. V was pared by 5 bases and J by 4 bases, with 17 bases between. The CDR3 runs to 15 residues. CDR3 sequence reads: CASSHAPTGGYGYTF. In DNA form, the CDR3 reads TGTGCCAGCAGTCACGCTCCAACCGGGGGCTATGGCTACACCTTC.

CDR3 protein: CASSSLGPEYEQYF. CDR3 nucleotides: TGTGCCAGCAGCTCCCTCGGGCCGGAGTACGAGCAGTACTTC. The genes are TRBV7-2 and TRBJ2-7, with D uncertain. Trimming left V 4 bases short and J 4 bases short, with 14 bases between. Per germline, CDR1 SGHTA and CDR2 FQGNSA. This CDR3 has 14 residues.

Remarks on this clone: Other DNA sequences in this sample translate to the same CDR3. The gene calls are TRBV5-1 and TRBJ2-5; 8 bases agree with TRBD1. In germline, CDR1 is SGHRS, CDR2 YFSETQ. With V trimmed by 0 bases and J by 4 bases, 5 bases remained unmatched. The CDR3 loop spans 15 amino acids. CDR3 residues: CASSLATGGGETQYF. In DNA form, the CDR3 reads TGCGCCAGCAGCTTGGCTACAGGGGGTGGAGAGACCCAGTACTTC.

CDR3 sequence: CASSQGGQTNYGYTF. CDR3 sequence (DNA): TGCGCCAGCAGCCAAGGGGGCCAGACTAACTATGGCTACACCTTC. V usage is TRBV4-1 and J usage is TRBJ1-2; perhaps TRBD1 as D (5 bases). V lost 1 base and J 0 bases, leaving 9 bases between the germline ends. The germline gives CDR1 MGHRA, CDR2 YSYEKL. The CDR3 totals 15 residues.

This clone was counted once. The rearrangement uses TRBV9 and TRBJ1-4; 7 bases agree with TRBD1. This CDR3 contains 16 residues. The germline V gene encodes CDR1 SGDLS and CDR2 YYNGEE. J was trimmed by 4 bases and V by 4 bases; bases with no gene match: 10. The CDR3 DNA sequence: TGTGCCAGCAGCCGTGATACAGGGGAAAGTAATGAAAAACTGTTTTTT. It specifies CASSRDTGESNEKLFF. The full variable domain, completed using reference TRBV9 and TRBJ1-4, is DSGVTQTPKHLITATGQRVTLRCSPRSGDLSVYWYQQSLDQGLQFLIQYYNGEERAKGNILERFSAQQFPDLHSELNLSSLELGDSALYFCASSRDTGESNEKLFFGSGTQLSVL.

The V call is TRBV7-9, the J call TRBJ1-4; D unclear. V gave up 5 bases and J gave up 0 bases, with 19 bases separating them. This CDR3 region has 18 residues. Germline loops: CDR1 SEHNR, CDR2 FQNEAQ (reference sequence). CDR3 in amino acids: CASSPPLGRGTTNEKLFF. Written as DNA, the CDR3 is TGTGCCAGCAGCCCCCCCCTAGGGCGCGGGACAACTAATGAAAAACTGTTTTTT.

V gene TRBV10-3 combines with J gene TRBJ2-1; the D is unclear. The CDR3 is made up of 16 amino acids. Trimming left V 3 bases short and J 0 bases short, with 12 bases between. Germline V gene sequence: CDR1 ENHRY, CDR2 SYGVKD. In DNA, the CDR3 is TGTGCCATCAGTGATATGGCGAAAAGCTCCTACAATGAGCAGTTCTTC. It specifies CAISDMAKSSYNEQFF.

J is TRBJ2-2 and V is TRBV19; either TRBD1 or TRBD2 may supply D (5 bases each). This CDR3 is built from 13 residues. Germline CDR1 and CDR2: LNHDA and SQIVND (reference sequence). V was cut by 6 bases and J by 3 bases, with 8 bases left in between. CDR3 amino acids: CASRPGHTGELFF. CDR3 in DNA: TGTGCCAGTAGGCCGGGGCACACCGGGGAGCTGTTTTTT.

This rearrangement joins TRBV5-5 to TRBJ1-5; the match to TRBD1 covers 8 bases. Germline lookup yields CDR1 SGHKS and CDR2 YYEKEE (reference sequence). This CDR3 has 13 residues. V was clipped by 7 bases and J by 10 bases; unmatched bases: 10. The CDR3 loop reads CASGPDRGYPQHF. CDR3 nucleotides: TGTGCCAGCGGACCCGACAGGGGTTATCCCCAGCATTTT.